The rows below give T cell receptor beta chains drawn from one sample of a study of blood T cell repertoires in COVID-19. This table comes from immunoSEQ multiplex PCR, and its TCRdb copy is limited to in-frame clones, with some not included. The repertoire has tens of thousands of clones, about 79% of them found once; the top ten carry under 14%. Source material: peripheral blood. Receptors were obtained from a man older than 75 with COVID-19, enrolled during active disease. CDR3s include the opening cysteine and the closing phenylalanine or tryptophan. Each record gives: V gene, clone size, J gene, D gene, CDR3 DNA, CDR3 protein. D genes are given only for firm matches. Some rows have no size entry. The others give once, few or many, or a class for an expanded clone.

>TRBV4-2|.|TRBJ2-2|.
TGTGCCAGCAGCCAAGATTCCAGGGCGAACGGGGAGCTGTTTTTT
CASSQDSRANGELFF
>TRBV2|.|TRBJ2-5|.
TGTGCCAGCAGCCGGGACACCCAAGAGACCCAGTACTTC
CASSRDTQETQYF
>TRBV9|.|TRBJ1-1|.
TGTGCCAGCAGCGTAGGGGGAGGAGCATTGAACACTGAAGCTTTCTTT
CASSVGGGALNTEAFF
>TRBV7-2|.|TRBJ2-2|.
TGTGCCAGAGACGACAGGAACACCGGGGAGCTGTTTTTT
CARDDRNTGELFF
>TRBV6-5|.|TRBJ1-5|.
TGTGCCAGCAGGGAGACGGTAGACAATCAGCCCCAGCATTTT
CASRETVDNQPQHF
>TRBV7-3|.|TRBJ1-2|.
TGTGCCAGCAGCTTATCGGGTAGCAACTATGGCTACACCTTC
CASSLSGSNYGYTF
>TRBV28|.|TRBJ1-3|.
TGTGCCAGCAGCTCACAGGCCCATTCTGGAAACACCATATATTTT
CASSSQAHSGNTIYF
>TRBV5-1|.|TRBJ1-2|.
TGCGCCAGCAGCCGCGTGGGCGGGTATGGCTACACCTTC
CASSRVGGYGYTF
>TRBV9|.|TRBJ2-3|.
TGTGCCAGCAGCGTAGACAGAAGGGATACGCAGTATTTT
CASSVDRRDTQYF
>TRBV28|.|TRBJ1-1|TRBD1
TGTGCCAGCAGGCAGGGACAGGCGAACACTGAAGCTTTCTTT
CASRQGQANTEAFF
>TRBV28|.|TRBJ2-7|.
TGTGCCAGCAGTTCCCCGTCCCCGGCGGGCGAGCAGTACTTC
CASSSPSPAGEQYF
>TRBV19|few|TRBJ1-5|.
TGTGCCAGTAGTATGGGCAGAAATCAGCCCCAGCATTTT
CASSMGRNQPQHF
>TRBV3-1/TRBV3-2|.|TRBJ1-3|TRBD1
TGTGCCAGCAGCCAAGGACAGGGGTTCTCTGGAAACACCATATATTTT
CASSQGQGFSGNTIYF
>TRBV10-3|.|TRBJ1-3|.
TGTGCCATCAGTGAGGAGACTGGAAACACCATATATTTT
CAISEETGNTIYF
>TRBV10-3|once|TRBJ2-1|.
TGTGCCATCAGTGAGCGGACAAGCTCCTACAATGAGCAGTTCTTC
CAISERTSSYNEQFF
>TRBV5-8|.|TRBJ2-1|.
TGTGCCAGCAGCCCTTACAGGGGAGGCTACAATGAGCAGTTCTTC
CASSPYRGGYNEQFF
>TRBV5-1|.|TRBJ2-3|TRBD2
TGCGCCAGCAGCTTGTTAGGACCGGGACTAGCGGGTAGCACAGATACGCAGTATTTT
CASSLLGPGLAGSTDTQYF
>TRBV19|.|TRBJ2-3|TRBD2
TGTGCCAGTAGTATAGACGGGGGGGTGGCCTCTTTGGATTTT
CASSIDGGVASLDF
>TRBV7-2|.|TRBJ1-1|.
TGTGCCAGCAGCTTAGAGAGAGTCAGGGAAGCTTTCTTT
CASSLERVREAFF
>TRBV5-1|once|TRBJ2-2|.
TGCGCCAGCAGCTTCTCAACAGCGAACACCGGGGAGCTGTTTTTT
CASSFSTANTGELFF
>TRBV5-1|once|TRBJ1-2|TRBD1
TGCGCCAGCAGCTTTACAGGGGCCCCTAACTATGGCTACACCTTC
CASSFTGAPNYGYTF
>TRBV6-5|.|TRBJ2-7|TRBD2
TGTGCCACGCGTGGAGGTAGCGGGGGCTCCTACGAGCAGTACTTC
CATRGGSGGSYEQYF
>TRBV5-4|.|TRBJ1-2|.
TGTGCCAGCAGCCGAGCGGGGGGGCTGGAGTTC
CASSRAGGLEF
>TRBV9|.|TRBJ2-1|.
TGTGCCAGCAGCGTAGGGAGTGACACTAGGAGCTCCTACAATGAGCAGTTCTTC
CASSVGSDTRSSYNEQFF
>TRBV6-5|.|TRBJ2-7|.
TGTGCCAGCAGGCAGGGTCGGGGAGGCTACGAGCAGTACTTC
CASRQGRGGYEQYF
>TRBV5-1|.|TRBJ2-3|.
TGCGCCAGCAGCGTCGGGGGTACAGATACGCAGTATTTT
CASSVGGTDTQYF
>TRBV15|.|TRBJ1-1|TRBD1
TGCGCCACCAGCAGAAAGACAGGGGGGGGGACTGAAGCTTTCTTT
CATSRKTGGGTEAFF
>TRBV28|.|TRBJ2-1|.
TGTGCCAGCAGCTCGGGGGACCTCAGACCTAATCTGTTCTTC
CASSSGDLRPNLFF
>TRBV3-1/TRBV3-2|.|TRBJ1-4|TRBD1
TGTGCCAGCAGCCCCCCCGGTGGGATAGGGGGCGAGCGATTACTGTTTTTT
CASSPPGGIGGERLLFF
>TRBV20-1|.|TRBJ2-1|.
TGCAGTGCTAGTCTTGGCCCCCACGAGCAGTTCTTC
CSASLGPHEQFF
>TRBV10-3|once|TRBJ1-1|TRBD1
TGTGCTGCGGGGGGACAGGGGTTTAACACTGAAGCTTTCTTT
CAAGGQGFNTEAFF
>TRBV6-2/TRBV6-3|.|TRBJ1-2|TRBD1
TGTGCCAGCAGTCCCACCGGGACAGAAGGCTACACCTTC
CASSPTGTEGYTF
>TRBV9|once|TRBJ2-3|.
TGTGCCAGCAGCGTAGTAGGTAGCGGCACAGATACGCAGTATTTT
CASSVVGSGTDTQYF
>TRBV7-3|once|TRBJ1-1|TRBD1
TGTGCCAGCAGCCCCCGGGGCAGGGGGGAAACTGAAGCTTTCTTT
CASSPRGRGETEAFF
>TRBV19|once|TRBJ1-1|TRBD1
TGTGCCAGTAGTGGACAGGGAAGAGCTTTCTTT
CASSGQGRAFF
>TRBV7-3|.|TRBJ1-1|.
TGTGCCAGCAGCTCCCCAAGGCGGGGGCTGAACACTGAAGCTTTCTTT
CASSSPRRGLNTEAFF
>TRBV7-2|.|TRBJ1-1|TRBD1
TGTGCCAGCAGCTTAGTACCAGGGGGGACTGAAGCTTTCTTT
CASSLVPGGTEAFF